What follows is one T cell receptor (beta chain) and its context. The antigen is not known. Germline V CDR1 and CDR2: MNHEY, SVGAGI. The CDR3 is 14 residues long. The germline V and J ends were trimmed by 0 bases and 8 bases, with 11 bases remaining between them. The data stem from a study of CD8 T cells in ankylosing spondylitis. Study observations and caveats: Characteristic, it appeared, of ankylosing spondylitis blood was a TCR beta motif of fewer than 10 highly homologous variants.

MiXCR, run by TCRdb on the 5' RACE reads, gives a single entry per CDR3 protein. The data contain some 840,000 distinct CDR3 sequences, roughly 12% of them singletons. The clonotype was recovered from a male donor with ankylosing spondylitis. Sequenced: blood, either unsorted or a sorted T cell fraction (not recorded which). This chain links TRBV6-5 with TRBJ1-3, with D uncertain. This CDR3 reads CASSYSDLGDTIYF. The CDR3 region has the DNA TGTGCCAGCAGTTACTCGGATCTTGGGGACACCATATATTTT.